This TCR beta chain is from a study of OX40 agonist ivuxolimab in advanced cancers. Study observations and caveats: The CD4+ and CD8+ T cells in the blood had expanded clonally by week 6 at 0.1 to 3.0 mg/kg. Among T cells, CD8+ cells averaged more expanded clones than CD4+ cells.

Repertoires were generated with immunoSEQ multiplex PCR, while TCRdb's copy carries only in-frame clones and drops some. Of approximately 61,000 clones in the sample, approximately 90% are singletons; the top ten hold roughly 1.3%. Notes on this clone: Antigen unknown.

The germline V and J ends were trimmed by 0 bases and 8 bases, with 19 bases remaining between them. CDR3 length: 16 residues. CDR1 and CDR2 from the germline V gene are SGHTA and FQGNSA. Patients with a history of autoimmune disease or on systemic immunosuppression were excluded. The clonotype originates from an adult with an advanced solid tumor such as melanoma, head and neck, liver or kidney cancer. Sample: CD4+ or CD8+ T cells sorted from blood, taken in a trial of the OX40 agonist ivuxolimab. The rearrangement uses TRBV7-2 and TRBJ1-2; D perhaps matches TRBD1 (5 bases). The CDR3 here is CASSLARRAKGEGYTF. In DNA, the CDR3 is TGTGCCAGCAGCTTAGCGCGAAGGGCCAAAGGGGAAGGCTACACCTTC.